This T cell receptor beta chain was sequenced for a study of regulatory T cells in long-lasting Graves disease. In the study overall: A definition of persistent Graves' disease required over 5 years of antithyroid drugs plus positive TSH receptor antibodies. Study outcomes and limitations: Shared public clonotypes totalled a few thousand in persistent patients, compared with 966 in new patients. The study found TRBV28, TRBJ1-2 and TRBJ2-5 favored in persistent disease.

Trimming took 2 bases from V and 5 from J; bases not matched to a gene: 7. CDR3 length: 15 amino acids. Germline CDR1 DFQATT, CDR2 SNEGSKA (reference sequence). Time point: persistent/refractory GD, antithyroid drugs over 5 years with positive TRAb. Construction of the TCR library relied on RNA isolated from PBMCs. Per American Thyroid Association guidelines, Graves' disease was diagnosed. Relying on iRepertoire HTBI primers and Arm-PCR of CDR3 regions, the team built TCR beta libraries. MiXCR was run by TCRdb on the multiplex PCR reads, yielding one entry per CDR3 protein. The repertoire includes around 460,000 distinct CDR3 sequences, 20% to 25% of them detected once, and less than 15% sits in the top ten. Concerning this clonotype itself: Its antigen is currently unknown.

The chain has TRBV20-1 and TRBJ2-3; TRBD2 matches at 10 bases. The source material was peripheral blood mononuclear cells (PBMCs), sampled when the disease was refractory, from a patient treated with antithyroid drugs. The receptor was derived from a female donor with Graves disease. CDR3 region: CSARSGGASEDTQYF. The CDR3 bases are TGCAGTGCTAGAAGCGGGGGGGCCAGTGAAGATACGCAGTATTTT.